This section outlines one TCR beta chain sequence together with its context. What this receptor recognizes is not known. Base qualities are not provided; no much larger clone lies one nucleotide away. These data belong to a study of blood T cell repertoires in COVID-19 (dated by TCRdb to 2018 to 2021). Some background on the complete study: The collaborator samples originated in the United States, Italy and Spain and spanned the acute and convalescent phases of COVID-19. The prospective study material was composed of cDNA or gDNA derived from T cells, B-cell-depleted T cells, or PBMCs. The samples were drawn from the first 160 participants of the ongoing ImmuneRACE study and from 950 to 1,500 subjects provided by 6 global collaborators. Nearly every sample came with metadata listing a de-identified subject ID, COVID-19 status, age in years and sex. The dataset comprised deeply sampled blood TCRbeta repertoires from subjects exposed to, actively infected with, or recovered from COVID-19. Where available, HLA class I and class II types were obtained from metadata supplied by the sample provider rather than from assay-based typing. The repertoires were released in a freely available public database meant as a resource for research on the immune response to SARS-CoV-2. Results and caveats for the whole study, not just this receptor: The quantity of clinical and demographic metadata differed by source and by participant and was supplied without curation.

TCRbeta CDR3 regions were amplified from genomic DNA by means of the immunoSEQ Assay, a bias-controlled multiplex PCR. Processing in the source paper ran as follows. Within the assay, amplification of reference gene primers was used to estimate how many nucleated cells each sample contained. Sequence reads were collapsed and filtered to measure the absolute abundance of every unique TCRbeta CDR3 rearrangement. Productive Simpson clonality was computed per sample as the square root of Simpson's diversity index over productive rearrangements. As stored in TCRdb, this immuneACCESS dataset retains in-frame rearrangements with V and J assigned. A fraction of the clones does not appear; measured against another copy, unresolved V genes explain less than half of the discrepancy, and the remainder lacks a known reason. For V, J and clone size, that table is used; D and trimming come from the DNA. In all, the sample holds around 120,000 clones, and just under 80% of those were seen once. The leading ten clones occupy around 25% of the sample.

For CDR1 and CDR2, the germline V gene lists SGHRS and YFSETQ. The CDR3 holds 15 amino acids from the cysteine to the phenylalanine. The kept DNA is CDR3 alone, 45 bases in frame from the first base. V loses 0 bases at its end and J loses 5 bases; junction bases beyond the gene matches: 7. The collaborating institutions used their own protocols to collect whole blood in K2EDTA tubes. For TCRbeta analysis, collaborators shipped samples in one of three forms: frozen whole blood, isolated PBMCs, or DNA extracted from either of those sample types. Sequenced sample: peripheral blood. This TCR was recovered from a human donor in a cohort sampled during active COVID-19. The chain couples TRBV5-1 to TRBJ2-5; 7 bases in between match TRBD1. CDR3 protein: CASSLAPGQAETQYF. The DNA reads as follows: TGCGCCAGCAGCTTGGCCCCAGGACAGGCGGAGACCCAGTACTTC. Here the CDR3 is joined to the reference TRBV5-1 and TRBJ2-5 genes, and the full variable domain is: KAGVTQTPRYLIKTRGQQVTLSCSPISGHRSVSWYQQTPGQGLQFLFEYFSETQRNKGNFPGRFSGRQFSNSRSEMNVSTLELGDSALYLCASSLAPGQAETQYFGPGTRLLVL.